This entry lists 4 T cell receptor beta chains sequenced from one sample in a study of T cell responses to AZD1222 COVID-19 vaccine. This table comes from immunoSEQ multiplex PCR, and its TCRdb copy is limited to in-frame clones, with some not included. The data hold 110,000 to 150,000 clones, with roughly 94% observed a single time. The starting material was peripheral blood, obtained on day 0 of AZD1222 vaccination. These receptors were taken from an adult in good health.

The rearrangement joins TRBV7-3 to TRBJ2-3; TRBD2 agrees at 7 bases. The V gene's germline CDR1 is SGHTA and CDR2 FQGTGA. Unmatched junction bases numbered 6, after V lost 2 bases and J lost 4 bases. This CDR3 contains 15 residues. The CDR3 reads CASSLLGGRADTQYF. CDR3 in DNA: TGTGCCAGCAGCTTACTCGGGGGGAGGGCAGATACGCAGTATTTT.

This chain uses TRBV6-5 with TRBJ2-2, with D tentatively TRBD1 (6 bases). Deletions cut 0 bases from V and 8 bases from J, with 7 bases between. The CDR3 runs to 13 residues. Germline assignment: CDR1 MNHEY and CDR2 SVGAGI. The CDR3 is CASSYSRGGELFF. The CDR3 bases are TGTGCCAGCAGTTACTCGAGGGGGGGGGAGCTGTTTTTT.

The chain is built from TRBV29-1 and TRBJ1-4; maybe TRBD1 (5 bases). V was pared by 7 bases and J by 4 bases, with 16 bases between. CDR3 size: 14 residues. CDR1 is SQVTM and CDR2 is ANQGSEA in the germline V gene. CDR3 sequence reads: CSAGLRGLNEKLFF. The CDR3 coding sequence is TGCAGCGCCGGTTTAAGGGGCCTTAATGAAAAACTGTTTTTT.

Only a few counts were recorded for this clone. This chain joins TRBV6-1 and TRBJ2-5; D might be TRBD1 (6 bases). CDR1 MNHNS and CDR2 SASEGT come from the germline V gene. V dropped 3 bases and J dropped 2 bases, with 10 bases sitting between them. The CDR3 covers 14 residues. CDR3 coding DNA: TGTGCCAGCAGTGATATACAGGGTCAAGAGACCCAGTACTTC. Its protein is CASSDIQGQETQYF.